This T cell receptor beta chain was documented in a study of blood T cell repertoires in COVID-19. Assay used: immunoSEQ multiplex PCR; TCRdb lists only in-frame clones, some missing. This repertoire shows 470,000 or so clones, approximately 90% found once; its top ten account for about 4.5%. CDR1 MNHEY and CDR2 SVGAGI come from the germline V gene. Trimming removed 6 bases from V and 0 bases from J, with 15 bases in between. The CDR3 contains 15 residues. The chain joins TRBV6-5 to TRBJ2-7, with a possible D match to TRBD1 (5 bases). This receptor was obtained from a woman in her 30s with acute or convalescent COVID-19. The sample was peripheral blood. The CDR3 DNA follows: TGTGCCAGCAGAAGGACACGTTCGTCCTCCTACGAGCAGTACTTC. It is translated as CASRRTRSSSYEQYF.